This T cell receptor (beta chain) was sequenced in a study of blood T cells in healthy people across ages. Then a second PCR, running about 7 to 11 cycles, was carried out with a sample-barcoded 5' primer and a J-beta primer mix. Every sample gave at least 3 million paired-end reads containing CDR3. TCRdb ran MiXCR on the 5' RACE reads and lists one entry per CDR3 protein. Of approximately 810,000 distinct CDR3 sequences listed, around 34% are singletons. Caucasian, healthy and from Russia, the donors were aged between about 6 and 90. This clonotype appeared many times. The trim removed 2 bases at V and 4 bases at J, leaving 6 bases unmatched. The germline gives CDR1 LGHNA, CDR2 YNFKEQ. The CDR3 extends over 15 amino acids.

The sequencing sample was made of blood. The chain carries TRBV4-2 and TRBJ2-7, with 9 bases aligning to TRBD2. The sequence was obtained from a man between 18 and 29 years old in good health. The CDR3: CASSQMTSGKYEQYF. The CDR3 region has the DNA TGTGCCAGCAGCCAAATGACTAGCGGAAAATACGAGCAGTACTTC.